Shown below are 28 T cell receptor beta chains from a single sample sequenced in a study of circulating CD8 cells and anti-PD-1 response in melanoma. Each library started from roughly 16 ng of total RNA using the QIAseq Immune Repertoire TCR panel. Using its own MiXCR run on the reads, TCRdb lists one record per CDR3 protein. This table has around 440 distinct CDR3 sequences, roughly a tenth appearing once. Sorting of live CD3+CD8+TCRalphabeta+ cells by PD-1 and/or TIGIT gave four subsets. Sequencing was performed on CD8+ T cells from PBMCs, taken at baseline or after one month of anti-PD-1 therapy (not recorded which). All receptors derive from a human donor with melanoma.

This chain connects TRBV28 to TRBJ2-7, with D maybe TRBD1 (5 bases). Germline CDR1 is MDHEN and CDR2 is SYDVKM. The germline V and J ends were trimmed by 3 bases and 5 bases, with 14 bases remaining between them. CDR3 length: 14 residues. The CDR3 DNA reads TGTGCCAGCAGTTTCAAAACCCTAGGGGACGAGCAGTACTTC. Translated, it gives CASSFKTLGDEQYF.

This clonotype counts as medium-sized. V gene TRBV20-1 combines with J gene TRBJ2-1; 11 bases line up with TRBD2. V lost 3 bases and J lost 6; bases outside the gene matches: 10. The CDR3 runs 16 residues. In germline, CDR1 is DFQATT, CDR2 SNEGSKA (reference sequence). The CDR3 DNA reads as TGCAGTGCTAGGGGGCCTAGCGGGAGGACCCCCAATGAGCAGTTCTTC. Translated: CSARGPSGRTPNEQFF.

By share, this clonotype counts as large. This chain joins TRBV19 and TRBJ2-7; no reliable D call. Germline loops: CDR1 LNHDA, CDR2 SQIVND (reference sequence). Between the trimmed V and J ends, which lost 3 bases and 1 base, there was a span of 13 bases. This CDR3 spans 15 amino acids. CDR3 nucleotide sequence: TGTGCCAGTAGTATCGACGGACGGATTTCCTACGAGCAGTACTTC. Encoded protein: CASSIDGRISYEQYF.

Relative to its sample, this clonotype is large. The chain joins TRBV2 to TRBJ2-7, with D perhaps matching TRBD2 (6 bases). This CDR3 comprises 14 residues. Trimming took 7 bases from V and 7 from J, leaving 20 bases between them. The germline V gene has CDR1 SNHLY and CDR2 FYNNEI. DNA of the CDR3: TGTGCCAGCACAGCTGGAGGGTTTTCGGGTGAGCAGTACTTC. This sequence encodes CASTAGGFSGEQYF. Complete variable domain (other parts from reference TRBV2 and TRBJ2-7): EPEVTQTPSHQVTQMGQEVILRCVPISNHLYFYWYRQILGQKVEFLVSFYNNEISEKSEIFDDQFSVERPDGSNFTLKIRSTKLEDSAMYFCASTAGGFSGEQYFGPGTRLTVT.

This clonotype is large in the sample. The rearrangement joins TRBV18 to TRBJ2-1, with a tentative D call TRBD2 (5 bases). The V and J ends lost 6 bases and 4 bases respectively, with 13 bases between them. CDR3 length: 14 amino acids. In germline, CDR1 is KGHSH, CDR2 LQKENI. CDR3 sequence: CASSWTGYYNEQFF. CDR3 sequence (DNA): TGTGCCAGCTCGTGGACGGGGTATTACAATGAGCAGTTCTTC.

In this sample, this clonotype is large. The V gene is TRBV25-1, the J gene TRBJ2-1, with D maybe TRBD2 (5 bases). The CDR3 extends over 13 amino acids. Germline V gene data show CDR1 as MGHDK and CDR2 as SYGVNS. The V gene lost 3 bases and the J gene lost 4 bases, with 7 bases spanning the gap. The CDR3 protein is CASSDRGYNEQFF. The CDR3 nucleotides read TGTGCCAGCAGTGATCGCGGGTACAATGAGCAGTTCTTC.

By frequency in the sample, this clonotype is medium-sized. The rearrangement uses TRBV29-1 and TRBJ1-4; D ambiguous. The germline gives CDR1 SQVTM, CDR2 ANQGSEA. This CDR3 has 13 amino acids. Between the trimmed V and J ends, which lost 2 bases and 0 bases, there was a span of 4 bases. CDR3 region: CSVEYATNEKLFF. The CDR3 nucleotides read TGCAGCGTTGAATACGCAACTAATGAAAAACTGTTTTTT.

This clonotype is classed as large. This chain links TRBV21-1 with TRBJ1-3. TRBV21-1 is flagged as a pseudogene. The CDR3 has 15 amino acids. CDR3 DNA: TGTGCCAGCAGCAAAGATTTAGGACGGGGAAACACCATATATTTT. Its translation is CASSKDLGRGNTIYF.

Note on this clonotype: An end of the junction differs from the germline gene, which may be a read error. This chain connects TRBV7-8 to TRBJ2-1, with 7 bases aligning to TRBD2. CDR3 length equals 12 residues. Germline V gives CDR1 SGHVS, CDR2 FQNEAQ. CDR3 amino acids: CASRLAANERFF. The CDR3 DNA reads as TGTGCCAGCAGGCTAGCGGCCAATGAGCGGTTCTTC.

Sample share makes this clonotype large. This sequence joins TRBV27 and TRBJ2-7; TRBD1 agrees at 10 bases. This CDR3 spans 15 amino acids. Germline loops: CDR1 MNHEY, CDR2 SMNVEV (reference sequence). The V segment lost 6 bases and the J segment 1 base; nucleotides outside the gene matches: 6. DNA of the CDR3: TGTGCCAGCAGAGGTGGGACAGGGGCTTCCTACGAGCAGTACTTC. It is translated as CASRGGTGASYEQYF.

This clonotype is labeled as medium-sized. CDR3 loop: CSASPRDWGGYEQYF. The DNA for the CDR3 is TGCAGTGCTAGCCCCCGGGACTGGGGTGGGTACGAGCAGTACTTC. The chain has TRBV20-1 and TRBJ2-7, with D maybe TRBD2 (6 bases). V lost 3 bases and J 4 bases, leaving 19 bases between the germline ends. Germline V gene lookup returns CDR1 DFQATT and CDR2 SNEGSKA (reference sequence). The CDR3 contains 15 residues.

By share, this clonotype ranks as hyperexpanded. The V gene is TRBV27, the J gene TRBJ2-1; 8 positions agree with TRBD2. The CDR3 length is 15 residues. Trimming removed 3 bases from V and 7 bases from J; junction bases left unmatched: 8. The germline V gene encodes CDR1 MNHEY and CDR2 SMNVEV (reference sequence). The CDR3 DNA sequence: TGTGCCAGCAGTTTTGGGGGACTAGAAGGAAATGAGCAGTTCTTC. Its translation is CASSFGGLEGNEQFF.

This clonotype was seen only a few times. A much larger clone differs by one base, so this may be a read error. The chain is built from TRBV19 and TRBJ2-7; 7 nucleotides agree with TRBD2. Germline CDR1 and CDR2: LNHDA and SQIVND (reference sequence). This CDR3 is built from 13 residues. CDR3 nucleotides: TGTGCCAGAAGTATAATGGCGGGGGAGGAGCAGTACTTC. As protein: CARSIMAGEEQYF.

The V call is TRBV7-2, the J call TRBJ2-1; 13 bases fit TRBD2. V shed 5 bases and J 15 bases; nucleotides not matched to a gene: 10. The CDR3 spans 14 residues. CDR1 is SGHTA and CDR2 is FQGNSA in the germline V gene. CDR3 protein: CASSLLGLAGDPFF. Written as DNA, the CDR3 is TGTGCCAGCAGCCTCCTAGGACTAGCGGGAGATCCGTTCTTC.

This clonotype is medium-sized within its sample. This chain connects TRBV6-5 to TRBJ2-7; D tentatively fits TRBD1 or TRBD2 (7 bases each). The CDR3 is 15 residues long. Germline lookup yields CDR1 MNHEY and CDR2 SVGAGI. Trimming took off 0 bases at V and 6 bases at J, with 15 bases between the two ends. CDR3 in amino acids: CASSYSNSGGGEQYF. DNA for the CDR3: TGTGCCAGCAGTTACTCGAATTCAGGGGGGGGCGAGCAGTACTTC.

In its sample, this clonotype ranks as medium-sized. The chain is built from TRBV6-1 and TRBJ2-6; D gene unclear. This CDR3 is built from 15 residues. V was trimmed by 4 bases and J by 0 bases, leaving 7 bases between them. Looked up from germline, CDR1 is MNHNS and CDR2 is SASEGT. CDR3 DNA: TGTGCCAGCAGTGCAGCCAACTCTGGGGCCAACGTCCTGACTTTC. As protein: CASSAANSGANVLTF.

This clonotype is judged large. V usage is TRBV6-2 or TRBV6-3 and J usage is TRBJ2-1; TRBD1 matches at 10 bases. The J segment lost 4 bases and the V segment lost 8 bases, leaving 2 bases of the junction unmatched. Germline V lookup: CDR1 MNHEY, CDR2 SVGEGT. This CDR3 is built from 13 residues. The CDR3 sequence: CASGTGDYNEQFF. DNA of the CDR3: TGTGCCAGCGGGACAGGGGATTACAATGAGCAGTTCTTC.

In its sample, this clonotype is large (0.1 to 1%). CDR3 in amino acids: CASSLSSMGGETQYF. The CDR3 nucleotides read TGTGCCAGCAGTTTATCATCTATGGGGGGAGAGACCCAGTACTTC. The chain carries TRBV27 and TRBJ2-5; possibly TRBD2 for D (6 bases). CDR1 is MNHEY and CDR2 is SMNVEV in the germline V gene (reference sequence). The CDR3 is made up of 15 amino acids. V gave up 0 bases and J gave up 4 bases, with 12 bases separating them.

This clonotype was seen a handful of times. This may arise from a read error, as a much more abundant clone is one base away. In this CDR3 the conserved last residue, phenylalanine or tryptophan, is missing, so a read error is likely. CDR3 sequence reads: CASSLDTAYEQYS. The CDR3 DNA sequence: TGTGCCAGCAGCCTCGACACAGCCTACGAGCAGTACTCC. V usage is TRBV7-2 and J usage is TRBJ2-7; D not certain. CDR3 length: 13 residues. CDR1 is SGHTA and CDR2 is FQGNSA in the germline V gene. V dropped 5 bases and J dropped 2 bases, with 10 bases sitting between them.

The chain uses TRBV27 and TRBJ1-1; no reliable D call. The CDR3 runs to 13 residues. CDR1 and CDR2 (germline): MNHEY, SMNVEV (reference sequence). V lost 2 bases, J lost 4 bases, and 8 bases lay in between. CDR3 nucleotides: TGTGCCAGCAGTTTAACGCAGTCCACTGAAGCTTTCTTT. Protein product: CASSLTQSTEAFF.

By share, this clonotype ranks as large. Written as DNA, the CDR3 is TGCGCCAGCAGTCCTCAACGGGAAGACTACGAGCAGTACTTC. It specifies CASSPQREDYEQYF. This chain uses TRBV23-1 with TRBJ2-7; a possible D gene is TRBD2 (5 bases). TRBV23-1 is an ORF for which the function is uncertain. The V gene lost 4 bases and the J gene lost 3 bases, with 13 bases spanning the gap. The CDR3 consists of 14 residues.

This clonotype ranks as medium-sized. V and J are TRBV20-1 and TRBJ2-3; 10 bases are a match to TRBD2. The CDR3 runs 16 residues. The V gene end was trimmed by 3 bases and the J gene end by 3 bases; junction bases not matched to a gene: 9. CDR1 is DFQATT and CDR2 is SNEGSKA in the germline V gene (reference sequence). DNA for the CDR3: TGCAGTGCTAGGGATGGGCTAGCGGGAGAAACAGATACGCAGTATTTT. This codes for CSARDGLAGETDTQYF.

To note about this clonotype: The conserved final phenylalanine or tryptophan is absent from the CDR3, which likely points to a read error. The rearrangement joins TRBV19 to TRBJ2-3, with 10 bases matching TRBD1. V lost 4 bases, J lost 6 bases, and 10 bases stayed unmatched. The CDR3 contains 16 residues. Germline CDR1 LNHDA, CDR2 SQIVND (reference sequence). This CDR3 is CASSRSPGQGTDTQYL. The CDR3 nucleotides are TGTGCCAGTAGTAGATCCCCGGGACAGGGGACTGATACGCAGTATCTT.

By sample fraction, this clonotype is medium-sized. V is TRBV10-3 and J is TRBJ2-1; possibly TRBD2 for D (6 bases). The CDR3 runs 16 residues. Per germline, CDR1 ENHRY and CDR2 SYGVKD. Trimming took 3 bases from V and 8 from J, leaving 20 bases between them. The CDR3 spells CAISDELSTRGDEQFF. The CDR3 region has the DNA TGTGCCATCAGTGACGAGTTGTCGACTAGAGGCGATGAGCAGTTCTTC.

This clonotype has just a few counts. CDR3 sequence: CASSGLAGGGTQYF. In DNA form, the CDR3 reads TGTGCCAGCAGTGGACTAGCGGGGGGTGGAACGCAGTATTTT. The V and J genes are TRBV6-1 and TRBJ2-3; 13 bases match TRBD2. The CDR3 is 14 amino acids. V shed 4 bases and J 9 bases; nucleotides not matched to a gene: 4. Germline V gene lookup returns CDR1 MNHNS and CDR2 SASEGT.

This clonotype is labeled as medium-sized. This sequence joins TRBV28 and TRBJ2-7; 7 positions match TRBD1. The CDR3 sequence is 12 residues long. The V and J ends lost 3 bases and 10 bases, in that order; junction bases with no gene match: 6. The germline V gene encodes CDR1 MDHEN and CDR2 SYDVKM. This CDR3 is CASSFDRAEQYF. In DNA, the CDR3 is TGTGCCAGCAGTTTCGACAGGGCGGAACAGTACTTC.

Sample share makes this clonotype medium-sized. The CDR3 nucleotides are TGTGCCAGCAGCCCAGGGGGAGATGGAAACATTCAGTACTTC. This gives the protein CASSPGGDGNIQYF. V usage is TRBV28 and J usage is TRBJ2-4, with 7 bases matching TRBD1. Unmatched junction bases numbered 8, after V lost 6 bases and J lost 6 bases. CDR3 length: 14 residues. The V gene's germline CDR1 is MDHEN and CDR2 SYDVKM.

Sample share makes this clonotype large. A read error may account for a junction end that differs from germline. This sequence joins TRBV6-6 and TRBJ1-5; the D is unclear. Germline-derived CDR1 and CDR2 are MNHNY and SVGAGI (reference sequence). The CDR3 runs 13 residues. The CDR3 sequence: CASSHSPNQPQHF. The CDR3 nucleotides read TGTGCCAGCAGTCACTCCCCCAATCAGCCCCAGCATTTT.